This T cell receptor beta chain derives from a study of CD8+ T cells in alopecia areata. With regard to this clone: Other DNA sequences in the sample encode the same CDR3.

Sequencing relied on a cDNA template that was reverse transcribed from extracted RNA. Clones were sequenced by immunoSEQ multiplex PCR, and TCRdb holds only the in-frame ones, with some missing. The repertoire holds a few hundred thousand clones, with less than 80% as singletons. V dropped 7 bases and J dropped 2; count of bases not matched to a gene: 2. This CDR3 spans 12 amino acids. The V gene's germline CDR1 is SQVTM and CDR2 ANQGSEA. The TCR was taken from a human donor with alopecia areata. The V and J genes are TRBV29-1 and TRBJ2-5, with 9 bases identical to TRBD1. The source was CD4+ T cells sorted from blood, collected at week 0. CDR3 sequence reads: CSGGQGQETQYF. The CDR3 coding sequence is TGCAGCGGGGGACAGGGTCAAGAGACCCAGTACTTC. Full variable domain (remainder filled in from reference TRBV29-1 and TRBJ2-5): SAVISQKPSRDICQRGTSLTIQCQVDSQVTMMFWYRQQPGQSLTLIATANQGSEATYESGFVIDKFPISRPNLTFSTLTVSNMSPEDSSIYLCSGGQGQETQYFGPGTRLLVL.